This passage covers 27 T cell receptor beta chains from one sample sequenced in a study of PD-1 blockade in classical Hodgkin lymphoma. With no exception, relapse followed autologous stem cell transplantation in all patients, and brentuximab vedotin exposure varied. Data came from immunoSEQ multiplex PCR; TCRdb stores just in-frame clones and leaves some out. Here the sample spans approximately 34,000 clones, 76% being singletons. The input for sequencing was peripheral blood mononuclear cells (PBMCs), taken before the second cycle of nivolumab. These receptor sequences come from a human donor with classical Hodgkin lymphoma.

V and J are TRBV6-1 and TRBJ2-5, with 11 bases fitting TRBD1. The CDR3 extends over 15 amino acids. V trimming: 8 bases; J trimming: 4 bases; junction bases outside the gene matches: 9. Germline V CDR1 and CDR2: MNHNS, SASEGT. The CDR3 DNA reads as TGTGCCAGCCGCCAGGACAGGGGGCGCGGAGAGACCCAGTACTTC. Amino acids: CASRQDRGRGETQYF.

The rearrangement links TRBV7-2 to TRBJ1-3; possibly TRBD1 for D (5 bases). Looked up from germline, CDR1 is SGHTA and CDR2 is FQGNSA. V was pared by 1 base and J by 8 bases, with 15 bases between. The CDR3 is 15 amino acids. CDR3: CASSLVVGEGYTIYF. DNA of the CDR3: TGTGCCAGCAGCTTAGTAGTGGGGGAAGGATACACCATATATTTT.

The chain joins TRBV2 to TRBJ1-4, with TRBD1 matching over 8 bases. Losses at the gene ends were 7 bases for V and 4 bases for J; bases not matched to a gene: 5. This CDR3 region has 14 residues. Looked up from germline, CDR1 is SNHLY and CDR2 is FYNNEI. This CDR3 is CASTPGQDNEKLFF. The DNA of the CDR3 is TGTGCCAGCACCCCGGGACAGGATAATGAAAAACTGTTTTTT.

This clone was seen a handful of times. The chain combines TRBV9 with TRBJ2-7, with D perhaps TRBD1 or TRBD2 (5 bases each). Germline loops: CDR1 SGDLS, CDR2 YYNGEE. V dropped 0 bases and J dropped 2 bases, with 9 bases sitting between them. There are 14 residues in the CDR3. The CDR3 sequence: CASSVEGDPYEQYF. DNA of the CDR3: TGTGCCAGCAGCGTAGAAGGGGACCCCTACGAGCAGTACTTC.

J is TRBJ2-3 and V is TRBV7-9; no clear D gene. This CDR3 has 15 residues. Per germline, CDR1 SEHNR and CDR2 FQNEAQ (reference sequence). Trimming left V 1 base short and J 2 bases short, with 10 bases between. CDR3 bases: TGTGCCAGCAGCTTAGTCGGACGACCCACAGATACGCAGTATTTT. The encoded protein is CASSLVGRPTDTQYF.

This chain's CDR3 is CASSRDRGNTEAFF. The CDR3 DNA reads as TGTGCCAGCAGCCGGGACAGGGGGAACACTGAAGCTTTCTTT. This chain joins TRBV13 and TRBJ1-1; TRBD1 matches at 10 bases. This CDR3 has 14 amino acids. After removal of 5 bases from V and 1 base from J, the junction contained 1 base not matched to a gene. Germline CDR1 reads PRHDT; CDR2 reads FYEKMQ (reference sequence). Supplemented by reference TRBV13 and TRBJ1-1, the full variable domain reads AAGVIQSPRHLIKEKRETATLKCYPIPRHDTVYWYQQGPGQDPQFLISFYEKMQSDKGSIPDRFSAQQFSDYHSELNMSSLELGDSALYFCASSRDRGNTEAFFGQGTRLTVV.

The chain couples TRBV5-8 to TRBJ1-6, with 8 bases matching TRBD1. This CDR3 is 15 amino acids long. The germline V gene encodes CDR1 SGHTS and CDR2 YDEGEE. After removal of 3 bases from V and 6 bases from J, the junction contained 5 bases not matched to a gene. The CDR3 sequence is CASSWRTGRNSPLHF. CDR3 DNA: TGTGCCAGCAGCTGGCGGACAGGGCGTAATTCACCCCTCCACTTT. Based on the CDR3 plus reference TRBV5-8 and TRBJ1-6, the full variable domain is EAGVTQSPTHLIKTRGQQATLRCSPISGHTSVYWYQQALGLGLQFLLWYDEGEERNRGNFPPRFSGRQFPNYSSELNVNALELEDSALYLCASSWRTGRNSPLHFGNGTRLTVT.

J is TRBJ2-7 and V is TRBV5-4; D possibly corresponds to TRBD1 (6 bases). This CDR3 contains 15 residues. In germline, CDR1 is SGHNT, CDR2 YYREEE (reference sequence). V was cut by 2 bases and J by 3 bases, with 15 bases left in between. The CDR3 sequence: CASSFRGGPSYEQYF. CDR3 in DNA: TGTGCCAGCAGCTTTAGAGGGGGTCCGAGCTACGAGCAGTACTTC. Drawing the rest from reference TRBV5-4 and TRBJ2-7, the complete variable domain is ETGVTQSPTHLIKTRGQQVTLRCSSQSGHNTVSWYQQALGQGPQFIFQYYREEENGRGNFPPRFSGLQFPNYSSELNVNALELDDSALYLCASSFRGGPSYEQYFGPGTRLTVT.

J is TRBJ1-1 and V is TRBV5-1; D ambiguous. This CDR3 region has 14 residues. V lost 0 bases to trimming and J lost 5 bases, with 11 bases between them. The germline V gene encodes CDR1 SGHRS and CDR2 YFSETQ. CDR3 sequence: CASSLEGSRTEAFF. The CDR3 DNA sequence: TGCGCCAGCAGCTTGGAGGGCAGCCGGACTGAAGCTTTCTTT. Full variable domain (remainder filled in from reference TRBV5-1 and TRBJ1-1): KAGVTQTPRYLIKTRGQQVTLSCSPISGHRSVSWYQQTPGQGLQFLFEYFSETQRNKGNFPGRFSGRQFSNSRSEMNVSTLELGDSALYLCASSLEGSRTEAFFGQGTRLTVV.

This clone was picked up one time. The V call is TRBV14, the J call TRBJ2-7, with TRBD1 identical over 10 bases. The CDR3 has 15 residues. Germline V gene data show CDR1 as SGHDN and CDR2 as FVKESK. V lost 1 base, J lost 4 bases, and 4 bases stayed unmatched. The CDR3 protein is CASSQVDRGWYEQYF. The CDR3 nucleotides are TGTGCCAGCAGCCAAGTGGACAGGGGGTGGTACGAGCAGTACTTC.

The V gene is TRBV6-5, the J gene TRBJ1-3; TRBD1 might be the D (5 bases). The CDR3 covers 14 residues. Trimming pared 6 bases from V and 0 bases from J, leaving 9 bases between. From germline, CDR1 is MNHEY and CDR2 SVGAGI. CDR3 DNA sequence: TGTGCCAGCAGCCCGGGGCTCTCTGGAAACACCATATATTTT. It translates to CASSPGLSGNTIYF.

The chain uses TRBV6-6 and TRBJ2-2; D remains unclear. Trimming left V 6 bases short and J 1 base short, with 6 bases between. The germline CDR1 and CDR2 sequences are MNHNY and SVGAGI (reference sequence). The length of the CDR3 is 13 residues. This chain's CDR3 is CASRNRNTGELFF. The DNA for the CDR3 is TGTGCCAGCAGAAACAGGAACACCGGGGAGCTGTTTTTT.

The V call is TRBV15, the J call TRBJ1-4; TRBD1 matches at 9 bases. Germline values: CDR1 LNHNV, CDR2 YYDKDF (reference sequence). V lost 1 base to trimming and J lost 2 bases; unmatched junction nucleotides: 2. This CDR3 spans 16 amino acids. CDR3 in amino acids: CATSRGQGGTNEKLFF. The CDR3 nucleotides are TGTGCCACCAGCAGAGGACAGGGGGGTACTAATGAAAAACTGTTTTTT.

This clone qualifies as medium-sized. The chain recombines TRBV2 with TRBJ1-6, with TRBD1 matching 10 bases. The CDR3 runs to 12 residues. Germline CDR1 reads SNHLY; CDR2 reads FYNNEI. V was clipped by 8 bases and J by 14 bases; unmatched bases: 6. Here the CDR3 reads CASGTGAKTLHF. Here the CDR3 DNA reads TGTGCCAGCGGGACAGGGGCTAAGACCCTCCACTTT.

This sequence joins TRBV11-2 and TRBJ1-4, with a weak D call TRBD1 (5 bases). Germline V CDR1 and CDR2: SGHAT, FQNNGV. V lost 0 bases to trimming and J lost 10 bases, with 9 bases between them. The CDR3 runs to 13 residues. The CDR3 loop reads CASSLDPGLKLFF. DNA of the CDR3: TGTGCCAGCAGCTTAGACCCAGGGTTAAAACTGTTTTTT. The full variable domain, completed using reference TRBV11-2 and TRBJ1-4, is EAGVAQSPRYKIIEKRQSVAFWCNPISGHATLYWYQQILGQGPKLLIQFQNNGVVDDSQLPKDRFSAERLKGVDSTLKIQPAKLEDSAVYLCASSLDPGLKLFFGSGTQLSVL.

The chain combines TRBV4-3 with TRBJ2-7, with 8 bases fitting TRBD1. Unmatched junction bases numbered 15, after V lost 5 bases and J lost 6 bases. The CDR3 is made up of 16 amino acids. Germline V gene lookup returns CDR1 LGHNA and CDR2 YSLEER. The CDR3 DNA is TGCGCCAGCAGCACGTCGACAGGGGCTGGGTTCGGCGAGCAGTACTTC. It specifies CASSTSTGAGFGEQYF.

This clone was found once. The chain joins TRBV4-1 to TRBJ2-5, with TRBD1 matching over 8 bases. The assigned J gene may be wrong: the sequence end matches TRBJ2-7 better. Germline CDR1 MGHRA, CDR2 YSYEKL. The CDR3 is made up of 15 amino acids. The CDR3 protein is CASSQEDRVTYEQYF. The CDR3 region has the DNA TGCGCCAGCAGCCAAGAGGACAGGGTTACCTACGAGCAGTACTTC.

CDR3 DNA sequence: TGTGCCAGCAGCTTACAGATCAATCAGCCCCAGCATTTT. Translation gives CASSLQINQPQHF. The V call is TRBV27, the J call TRBJ1-5; D gene ambiguous. Trimming took 6 bases from V and 3 from J, leaving 9 bases between them. Germline assignment: CDR1 MNHEY and CDR2 SMNVEV (reference sequence). CDR3 length: 13 amino acids.

CDR3 in amino acids: CASSLVGDFHSYEQYF. Here the CDR3 DNA reads TGCGCCAGCAGCTTGGTGGGGGATTTCCACTCCTACGAGCAGTACTTC. This chain links TRBV5-1 with TRBJ2-7, with D possibly called TRBD1 or TRBD2 (5 bases each). The CDR3 totals 16 residues. Trimming stripped 0 bases from V and 0 bases from J, with 13 bases between. Germline V CDR1 and CDR2: SGHRS, YFSETQ.

The genes are TRBV19 and TRBJ2-2; D is uncertain. CDR1 is LNHDA, CDR2 SQIVND, per germline (reference sequence). The length of the CDR3 is 12 residues. The V end was cut by 5 bases, the J end by 9 bases, with 10 bases between. The DNA for the CDR3 is TGTGCCAGTAGTTTCGGGCCCAGGGAGCTGTTTTTT. Translation: CASSFGPRELFF.

The chain recombines TRBV5-1 with TRBJ2-5; D call uncertain. Between the trimmed V and J ends, which lost 7 bases and 3 bases, there was a span of 16 bases. Per the germline V gene, CDR1 is SGHRS and CDR2 is YFSETQ. The CDR3 is 14 amino acids. The CDR3 coding sequence is TGCGCCAGCCAGTCGGTCGGAATGGAAGAGACCCAGTACTTC. Translation: CASQSVGMEETQYF.

This chain's CDR3 is CASSPGTGEVGYTF. As DNA, the CDR3 is TGTGCCAGCAGCCCAGGGACAGGGGAAGTTGGCTACACCTTC. J is TRBJ1-2 and V is TRBV7-2; TRBD1 aligns across 10 bases. Per the germline V gene, CDR1 is SGHTA and CDR2 is FQGNSA. Unmatched junction bases numbered 7, after V lost 5 bases and J lost 7 bases. The CDR3 consists of 14 residues.

The gene calls are TRBV7-9 and TRBJ2-5; D may be TRBD2 (6 bases). V dropped 9 bases and J dropped 4 bases, with 12 bases sitting between them. From germline, CDR1 is SEHNR and CDR2 FQNEAQ (reference sequence). CDR3 length: 12 residues. In DNA, the CDR3 is TGTGCCAGTGGGGGAGCGGGAGAGACCCAGTACTTC. Translation: CASGGAGETQYF.

The chain links TRBV4-1 to TRBJ1-4, with D possibly being TRBD1 (6 bases). In germline, CDR1 is MGHRA, CDR2 YSYEKL. The CDR3 has 18 residues. Trimming pared 1 base from V and 0 bases from J, leaving 15 bases between. The CDR3 coding sequence is TGCGCCAGCAGCCAAGCCCTGACCAGGGGCGCAACTAATGAAAAACTGTTTTTT. Translating it yields CASSQALTRGATNEKLFF.

This sequence joins TRBV7-6 and TRBJ2-2; no firm D call. Germline assignment: CDR1 SGHVS and CDR2 FNYEAQ. Trimming took off 5 bases at V and 5 bases at J, with 6 bases between the two ends. This CDR3 has 12 residues. The CDR3 sequence is CASSTATGELFF. The CDR3 DNA reads as TGTGCCAGCAGCACGGCGACCGGGGAGCTGTTTTTT.

To note about this clone: This may be a read error: a much more frequent sequence differs by one nucleotide. The gene calls are TRBV23-1 and TRBJ1-2, with D uncertain. TRBV23-1 is an open reading frame, and its role is uncertain. The CDR3 is made up of 13 amino acids. The V end lost 2 bases, the J end lost 8 bases, and 12 bases lay between the germline ends. DNA for the CDR3: TGCGCCAGCAGTCAAGAGAGGGCAAGGGGCTACACCTTC. Protein sequence: CASSQERARGYTF.

The chain recombines TRBV7-9 with TRBJ2-7, with D tentatively TRBD2 (6 bases). Deletions cut 0 bases from V and 2 bases from J, with 14 bases between. CDR1 is SEHNR and CDR2 is FQNEAQ in the germline V gene (reference sequence). This CDR3 region has 16 residues. CDR3 DNA: TGTGCCAGCAGCTTAGCCCTAGGAGGGAGGACCTACGAGCAGTACTTC. The encoded protein is CASSLALGGRTYEQYF.